This TCR beta chain comes out of a study of blood T cell repertoires in COVID-19. Study overall: T cells, B-cell-depleted T cells, or PBMCs provided the cDNA or gDNA that served as material.

Germline CDR1 reads KGHSH; CDR2 reads LQKENI. This CDR3 has 12 residues. V lost 6 bases, J lost 5 bases, and 10 bases lay in between. Per the original data handling: Amplification of reference gene primers provided the estimated nucleated cell counts. Using immunoSEQ multiplex PCR, the repertoire was profiled, and TCRdb retains in-frame clones only, with some absent. V, J and clone size reflect that table, while D and trimming were determined from the DNA. The repertoire holds some 360,000 clones, roughly 89% seen once, with approximately 4.1% in the top ten. Seattle participants joined during active infection and were tracked over time.

This sequence joins TRBV18 and TRBJ2-5; D is unresolved. Sequenced input: peripheral blood. This TCR was recovered from a woman aged 55-69 years with COVID-19, enrolled during active disease. For the CDR3, the DNA is TGTGCCAGCTCGCGTCCGGTGGAGACCCAGTACTTC. This sequence encodes CASSRPVETQYF.